Sequencing of this T cell receptor beta chain was carried out in a study of blood T cell repertoires in COVID-19. Study-wide background: COVID-19 samples from acute and convalescent phases originated in the United States, Italy and Spain.

V was pared by 2 bases and J by 7 bases, with 10 bases of the junction left unmatched. CDR1 and CDR2 (germline): KGHDR, SFDVKD. The length of the CDR3 is 16 residues. Two negative PCRs, clearance, or symptom resolution were required of recovered Cohort 3 donors. TCRdb's copy holds only in-frame clones and misses some; the assay was immunoSEQ multiplex PCR. The data show around 250,000 clones, around 85% seen once. This clone was recorded only once. J is TRBJ2-1 and V is TRBV24-1; the match to TRBD2 covers 7 bases. The sequenced sample consisted of PBMCs or T cells enriched from blood (not recorded which). The origin of this receptor is a woman aged 45-60 years who had recovered from COVID-19. The chain's CDR3 is CATSDSAGVVPNEQFF. DNA for the CDR3: TGTGCCACCAGTGATTCGGCGGGAGTGGTTCCTAATGAGCAGTTCTTC.